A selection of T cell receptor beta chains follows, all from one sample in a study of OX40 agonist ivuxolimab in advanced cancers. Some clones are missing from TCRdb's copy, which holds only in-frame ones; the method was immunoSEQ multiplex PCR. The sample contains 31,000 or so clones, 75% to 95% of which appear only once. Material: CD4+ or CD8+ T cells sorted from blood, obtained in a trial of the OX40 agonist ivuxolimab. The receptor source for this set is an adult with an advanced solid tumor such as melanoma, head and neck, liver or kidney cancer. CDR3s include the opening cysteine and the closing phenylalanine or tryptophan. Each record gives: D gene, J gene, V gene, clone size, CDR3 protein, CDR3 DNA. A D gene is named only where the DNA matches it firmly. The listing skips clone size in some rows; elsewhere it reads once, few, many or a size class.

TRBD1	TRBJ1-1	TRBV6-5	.	CASSQGAFTEAFF	TGTGCCAGCAGTCAGGGGGCCTTCACTGAAGCTTTCTTT
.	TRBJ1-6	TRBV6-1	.	CASSDVYGTPSPLHF	TGTGCCAGCAGTGATGTTTACGGGACACCGTCACCCCTCCACTTT
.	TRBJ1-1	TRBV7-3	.	CASKVEGEAFF	TGTGCCAGCAAAGTCGAGGGGGAAGCTTTCTTT
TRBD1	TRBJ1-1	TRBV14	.	CASSQDLFRGPYGNTEAFF	TGTGCCAGCAGCCAAGATTTATTCAGGGGGCCCTATGGAAACACTGAAGCTTTCTTT
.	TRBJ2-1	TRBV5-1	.	CASSSTGTQTGYNNEQFF	TGCGCCAGCAGCTCCACAGGGACTCAGACAGGGTACAACAATGAGCAGTTCTTC
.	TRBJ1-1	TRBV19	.	CASRPGDTEAFF	TGTGCCAGCAGGCCCGGAGACACTGAAGCTTTCTTT
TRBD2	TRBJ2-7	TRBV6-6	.	CASSPMTSGAYEQYF	TGTGCCAGCAGTCCTATGACTAGCGGGGCCTACGAGCAGTACTTC
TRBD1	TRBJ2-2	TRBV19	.	CASSMTGGGELFF	TGTGCCAGTAGCATGACAGGGGGCGGTGAGCTGTTTTTT
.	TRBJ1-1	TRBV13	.	CASRTRGDRANTEAFF	TGTGCCAGCAGGACGAGGGGCGATCGGGCTAACACTGAAGCTTTCTTT
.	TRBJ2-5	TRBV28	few	CASSLRKRYTQYF	TGTGCCAGCAGTTTAAGGAAGAGGTACACCCAGTACTTC
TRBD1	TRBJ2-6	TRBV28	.	CASSTGGPTGANVLTF	TGTGCCAGCAGCACAGGGGGCCCCACTGGGGCCAACGTCCTGACTTTC
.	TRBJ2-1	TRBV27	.	CASSFRPYSYNEQFF	TGTGCCAGCAGTTTCCGACCATACTCCTACAATGAGCAGTTCTTC
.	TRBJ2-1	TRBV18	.	CASSPTGASNNEQFF	TGTGCCAGCTCACCTACAGGTGCCTCTAACAATGAGCAGTTCTTC
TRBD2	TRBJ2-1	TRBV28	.	CASSLLAGANNEQFF	TGTGCCAGCAGTTTACTAGCGGGAGCGAACAATGAGCAGTTCTTC
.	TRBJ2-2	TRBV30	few	CAWSVGDTGELFF	TGTGCCTGGAGTGTAGGGGACACCGGGGAGCTGTTTTTT
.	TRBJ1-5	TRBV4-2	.	CASSQGGYGQPQHF	TGTGCCAGCAGCCAAGGGGGGTACGGGCAGCCCCAGCATTTT
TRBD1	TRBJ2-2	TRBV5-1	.	CASSTTGVGSTGELFF	TGCGCCAGCAGCACGACAGGGGTTGGTAGCACCGGGGAGCTGTTTTTT
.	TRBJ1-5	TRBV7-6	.	CASSLDSGTRQPQHF	TGTGCCAGCAGCTTAGATTCAGGGACCCGTCAGCCCCAGCATTTT
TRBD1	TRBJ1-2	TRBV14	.	CASSLAKGQGGSGYTF	TGTGCCAGCAGCCTCGCCAAAGGACAGGGTGGGAGTGGCTACACCTTC
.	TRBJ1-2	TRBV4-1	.	CASSSRDTGYTF	TGCGCCAGCAGCTCGCGGGACACCGGCTACACCTTC
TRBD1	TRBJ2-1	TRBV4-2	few	CASSRPGQGNYNEQFF	TGTGCCAGCAGCCGACCGGGACAGGGTAACTACAATGAGCAGTTCTTC
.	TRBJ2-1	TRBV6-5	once	CASSLQGFYNEQFF	TGTGCCAGCAGTCTTCAGGGGTTCTACAATGAGCAGTTCTTC
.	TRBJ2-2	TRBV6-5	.	CASSYWENTGELFF	TGTGCCAGCAGTTACTGGGAGAACACCGGGGAGCTGTTTTTT
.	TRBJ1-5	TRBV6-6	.	CASSPGSNQPQHF	TGTGCCAGCAGTCCGGGTAGCAATCAGCCCCAGCATTTT
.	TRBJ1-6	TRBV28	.	CASTVYHNSPLHF	TGTGCCAGCACCGTATATCATAATTCACCCCTCCACTTT
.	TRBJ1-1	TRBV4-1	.	CASSQDRQNTEAFF	TGCGCCAGCAGCCAAGATCGACAGAACACTGAAGCTTTCTTT
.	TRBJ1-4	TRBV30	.	CAWERGTNEKLFF	TGTGCCTGGGAAAGAGGGACTAATGAAAAACTGTTTTTT
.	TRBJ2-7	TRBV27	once	CASSLQGYEQYF	TGTGCCAGCAGTTTACAGGGATACGAGCAGTACTTC
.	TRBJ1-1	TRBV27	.	CASSWSPALNTEAFF	TGTGCCAGCAGTTGGTCCCCGGCCCTGAACACTGAAGCTTTCTTT
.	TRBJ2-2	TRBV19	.	CASSEGPVTGELFF	TGTGCCAGTAGTGAGGGACCGGTCACCGGGGAGCTGTTTTTT
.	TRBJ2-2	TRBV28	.	CASTNDWTSTGELFF	TGTGCCAGCACTAACGACTGGACATCTACCGGGGAGCTGTTTTTT